These 17 T cell receptor beta chains were sequenced from one sample in a study of cytomegalovirus exposure and HLA in healthy donors (dated by TCRdb to about 2017). Library construction relied on the immunoSEQ multiplex PCR assay. The multiplex PCR relied on a mix of 60 forward primers for TCR Vbeta segments and 13 reverse primers for TCR Jbeta segments. TCRdb carries this immuneACCESS record with in-frame sequences only. Its versions omit some clonotypes, under half of them owing to an unresolved V gene in the studies checked, with the rest unexplained. For this sample the table gives roughly 82,000 clones, of which roughly 72% were detected only once. 11% of the sample is held by the ten biggest clonotypes. Material for sequencing was PBMCs. These receptor sequences come from a woman between 35 and 50 years old in good health and CMV-seropositive.

This clone was seen only once. The V gene is TRBV7-6, the J gene TRBJ1-1; D gene uncertain. Germline CDR1 is SGHVS and CDR2 is FNYEAQ. The CDR3 length is 17 residues. V was clipped by 1 base and J by 1 base, with 16 bases between them. The CDR3 loop is CASSLEASGFGNTEAFF. The CDR3 nucleotides read TGTGCCAGCAGCTTAGAGGCGTCGGGGTTTGGGAACACTGAAGCTTTCTTT. The whole variable domain, filled in from reference TRBV7-6 and TRBJ1-1, reads GAGVSQSPRYKVTKRGQDVALRCDPISGHVSLYWYRQALGQGPEFLTYFNYEAQQDKSGLPNDRFSAERPEGSISTLTIQRTEQRDSAMYRCASSLEASGFGNTEAFFGQGTRLTVV.

The chain joins TRBV27 to TRBJ2-1; 8 bases are shared with TRBD1. CDR3 length: 17 residues. V was pared by 3 bases and J by 8 bases, with 15 bases of the junction left unmatched. Looked up from germline, CDR1 is MNHEY and CDR2 is SMNVEV (reference sequence). CDR3 DNA: TGTGCCAGCAGTTTTAATCGGAGGCTACTACAGGGGGATGAGCAGTTCTTC. It codes for CASSFNRRLLQGDEQFF.

The chain combines TRBV5-4 with TRBJ1-5, with a possible D match to TRBD1 (6 bases). Deletions cut 2 bases from V and 4 bases from J, with 7 bases between. CDR1 and CDR2 (germline): SGHNT, YYREEE (reference sequence). The CDR3 runs 13 residues. CDR3 sequence (DNA): TGTGCCAGCAGCTTTCAGGGGAATCAGCCCCAGCATTTT. Protein product: CASSFQGNQPQHF. Looking up the rest from reference TRBV5-4 and TRBJ1-5 gives the full variable domain: ETGVTQSPTHLIKTRGQQVTLRCSSQSGHNTVSWYQQALGQGPQFIFQYYREEENGRGNFPPRFSGLQFPNYSSELNVNALELDDSALYLCASSFQGNQPQHFGDGTRLSIL.

This clone was detected only once. The CDR3 DNA is TGTGCCAGCCGGGGGGGACTAGCGGGTTCAAGGGGTGCCTACGAGCAGTACTTC. Protein product: CASRGGLAGSRGAYEQYF. This chain connects TRBV7-9 to TRBJ2-7, with TRBD2 matching over 12 bases. Germline CDR1 is SEHNR and CDR2 is FQNEAQ (reference sequence). Unmatched junction bases numbered 16, after V lost 8 bases and J lost 2 bases. The CDR3 totals 18 residues.

The rearrangement joins TRBV6-5 to TRBJ1-1; TRBD1 might be the D (6 bases). Germline V gene data show CDR1 as MNHEY and CDR2 as SVGAGI. The CDR3 is 15 amino acids. V lost 2 bases and J lost 3, with 13 bases in between. The CDR3 nucleotides are TGTGCCAGCAGTTACCCTCGAGGGGGTTACACTGAAGCTTTCTTT. Encoded protein: CASSYPRGGYTEAFF.

J is TRBJ2-5 and V is TRBV5-4; 7 positions match TRBD1. CDR3 length equals 14 residues. The germline CDR1 and CDR2 sequences are SGHNT and YYREEE (reference sequence). The ends lost 5 bases at V and 5 bases at J; junction bases unmatched: 9. In DNA form, the CDR3 reads TGTGCCAGCAGTTTTTGGACAGGACGGGAGACCCAGTACTTC. It specifies CASSFWTGRETQYF.

This rearrangement joins TRBV5-1 to TRBJ2-2; 8 positions agree with TRBD1. J was trimmed by 1 base and V by 4 bases; bases with no gene match: 9. Germline CDR1 SGHRS, CDR2 YFSETQ. The CDR3 sequence is 17 residues long. The CDR3 region has the DNA TGCGCCAGCAGCCAACATCCAGGGACAGGGAACACCGGGGAGCTGTTTTTT. Translation gives CASSQHPGTGNTGELFF.

V and J are TRBV11-2 and TRBJ2-1, with a tentative D call TRBD2 (6 bases). V lost 4 bases and J 6 bases, leaving 19 bases between the germline ends. Germline assignment: CDR1 SGHAT and CDR2 FQNNGV. The CDR3 runs 16 residues. The CDR3 DNA sequence: TGTGCCAGCAGCTATGGCGGGATCCCGAAACTCAATGAGCAGTTCTTC. Its translation: CASSYGGIPKLNEQFF.

The chain couples TRBV10-2 to TRBJ1-2; D not certain. With 10 bases removed from V and 2 bases from J, the gap between germline ends came to 11 bases. This CDR3 comprises 12 residues. CDR1 is WSHSY, CDR2 SAAADI, per germline. This CDR3 reads CATQHPNYGYTF. The DNA of the CDR3 is TGCGCCACACAACACCCGAACTATGGCTACACCTTC.

The chain employs TRBV28 and TRBJ1-6; TRBD1 might be the D (5 bases). The V gene's germline CDR1 is MDHEN and CDR2 SYDVKM. The CDR3 has 16 residues. V lost 5 bases and J 6 bases, leaving 17 bases between the germline ends. This CDR3 is CASSTGGVLGNSPLHF. The CDR3, as DNA: TGTGCCAGCAGTACCGGGGGGGTACTCGGTAATTCACCCCTCCACTTT. The complete variable domain, with remaining parts taken from reference TRBV28 and TRBJ1-6, reads DVKVTQSSRYLVKRTGEKVFLECVQDMDHENMFWYRQDPGLGLRLIYFSYDVKMKEKGDIPEGYSVSREKKERFSLILESASTNQTSMYLCASSTGGVLGNSPLHFGNGTRLTVT.

The CDR3 DNA reads TGTGCCAGCAGTGAAGACAGGGCTGGAAACACCATATATTTT. Encoded protein: CASSEDRAGNTIYF. The chain combines TRBV6-5 with TRBJ1-3; 7 bases agree with TRBD1. This CDR3 has 14 amino acids. Per germline, CDR1 MNHEY and CDR2 SVGAGI. V lost 5 bases, J lost 2 bases, and 3 bases stayed unmatched.

V gene TRBV5-4 combines with J gene TRBJ2-3, with 7 bases identical to TRBD1. V trimming: 4 bases; J trimming: 4 bases; junction bases outside the gene matches: 12. This CDR3 has 16 residues. Germline lookup yields CDR1 SGHNT and CDR2 YYREEE (reference sequence). The CDR3 sequence is CASSQSVGGSADTQYF. CDR3 coding DNA: TGTGCCAGCAGCCAGTCCGTAGGGGGCTCGGCAGATACGCAGTATTTT.

The chain couples TRBV19 to TRBJ1-1; 8 bases map to TRBD1. The CDR3 consists of 14 residues. V gave up 3 bases and J gave up 3 bases; unmatched junction bases: 3. Germline loops: CDR1 LNHDA, CDR2 SQIVND (reference sequence). The CDR3 loop is CASSIQGADTEAFF. CDR3 bases: TGTGCCAGTAGTATTCAGGGGGCCGACACTGAAGCTTTCTTT.

This clone was detected only once. The V call is TRBV9, the J call TRBJ2-1; TRBD2 matches 8 bases. The CDR3 runs to 14 residues. The germline V gene has CDR1 SGDLS and CDR2 YYNGEE. Trimming at V came to 3 bases and at J to 8 bases, leaving 7 bases not matched to a gene. Here the CDR3 DNA reads TGTGCCAGCAGCGGAGGTAGCGGGAAGGATGAGCAGTTCTTC. This translates into CASSGGSGKDEQFF.

This rearrangement joins TRBV19 to TRBJ2-3, with TRBD2 identical over 8 bases. Trimming at V came to 7 bases and at J to 0 bases, leaving 3 bases not matched to a gene. Germline CDR1 and CDR2: LNHDA and SQIVND (reference sequence). This CDR3 comprises 14 residues. The CDR3 DNA follows: TGTGCCAGTAAGCGACTAGCGAGCACAGATACGCAGTATTTT. This encodes CASKRLASTDTQYF.

The V call is TRBV6-5, the J call TRBJ2-5, with TRBD1 matching over 7 bases. Germline loops: CDR1 MNHEY, CDR2 SVGAGI. V lost 0 bases to trimming and J lost 4 bases; unmatched junction nucleotides: 5. The CDR3 covers 15 residues. The CDR3 reads CASSYSGTVGETQYF. The CDR3 coding sequence is TGTGCCAGCAGTTACTCCGGGACAGTGGGAGAGACCCAGTACTTC.

This clone came up a few times. V usage is TRBV6-1 and J usage is TRBJ1-5; D remains unclear. The CDR3 is made up of 14 amino acids. Per the germline V gene, CDR1 is MNHNS and CDR2 is SASEGT. V lost 4 bases to trimming and J lost 3 bases, with 10 bases between them. The CDR3 protein is CASSGVQLNQPQHF. The CDR3 DNA is TGTGCCAGCAGTGGGGTACAGCTCAATCAGCCCCAGCATTTT.